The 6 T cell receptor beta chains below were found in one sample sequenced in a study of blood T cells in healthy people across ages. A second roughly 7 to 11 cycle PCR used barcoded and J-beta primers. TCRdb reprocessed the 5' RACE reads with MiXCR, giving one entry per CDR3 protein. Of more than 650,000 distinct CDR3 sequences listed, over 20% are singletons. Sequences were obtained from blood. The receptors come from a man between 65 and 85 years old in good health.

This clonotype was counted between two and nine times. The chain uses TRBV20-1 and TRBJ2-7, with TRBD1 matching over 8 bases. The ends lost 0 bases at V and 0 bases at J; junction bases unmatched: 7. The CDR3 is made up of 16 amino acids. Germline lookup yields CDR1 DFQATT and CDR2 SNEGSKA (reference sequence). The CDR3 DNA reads TGCAGTGCTAGAGATGCGAGACAGGGGACCTCCTACGAGCAGTACTTC. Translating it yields CSARDARQGTSYEQYF.

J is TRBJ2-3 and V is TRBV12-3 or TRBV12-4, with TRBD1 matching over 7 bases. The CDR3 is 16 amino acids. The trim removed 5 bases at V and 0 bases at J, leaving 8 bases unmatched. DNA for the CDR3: TGTGCCAGCAGTCCCCGGGACAGACAAAGCACAGATACGCAGTATTTT. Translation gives CASSPRDRQSTDTQYF.

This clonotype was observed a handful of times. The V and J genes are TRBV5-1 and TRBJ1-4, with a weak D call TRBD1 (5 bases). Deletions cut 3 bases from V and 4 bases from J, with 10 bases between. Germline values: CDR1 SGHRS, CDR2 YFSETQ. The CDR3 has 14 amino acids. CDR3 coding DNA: TGCGCCAGCAGCTGGGACGGGATTAATGAAAAACTGTTTTTT. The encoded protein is CASSWDGINEKLFF.

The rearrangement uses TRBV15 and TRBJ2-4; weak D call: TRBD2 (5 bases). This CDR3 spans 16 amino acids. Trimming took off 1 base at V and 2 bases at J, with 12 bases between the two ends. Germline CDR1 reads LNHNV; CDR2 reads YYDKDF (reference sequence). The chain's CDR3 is CATSRVGGTTKNIQYF. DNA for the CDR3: TGTGCCACCAGCAGAGTAGGAGGAACAACCAAAAACATTCAGTACTTC.

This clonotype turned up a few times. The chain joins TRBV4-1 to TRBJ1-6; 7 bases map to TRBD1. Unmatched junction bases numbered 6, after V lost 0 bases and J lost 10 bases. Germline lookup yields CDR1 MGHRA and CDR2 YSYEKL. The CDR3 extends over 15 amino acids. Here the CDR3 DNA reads TGCGCCAGCAGCCAAGAGGGACAGAGAAAGTCACCCCTCCACTTT. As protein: CASSQEGQRKSPLHF.

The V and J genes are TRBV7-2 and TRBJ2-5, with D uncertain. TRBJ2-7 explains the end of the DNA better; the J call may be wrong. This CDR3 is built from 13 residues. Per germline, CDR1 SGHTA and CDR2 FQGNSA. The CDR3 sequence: CASTRSNPYEQYF. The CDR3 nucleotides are TGTGCCAGCACCAGATCTAATCCCTACGAGCAGTACTTC.